The 25 T cell receptor beta chains given below trace back to one sample, sequenced in a study of Graves' ophthalmopathy and Graves' hyperthyroidism. Amplifying from RNA transcripts, the study obtained TCR beta CDR3 regions. An initial RT-PCR round employing HTBI primers preceded a second-round multiplex PCR. Each CDR3 protein gets one entry after TCRdb re-called the multiplex PCR reads with MiXCR. In the table there are around 1,000,000 distinct CDR3 sequences, around a third of which are singletons. The source material was peripheral blood or thyroid tissue (not recorded which). These receptor sequences come from an adult man with Graves' hyperthyroidism.

The chain joins TRBV29-1 to TRBJ1-1; 8 bases match TRBD1. The CDR3 is 16 residues long. CDR1 and CDR2 (germline): SQVTM, ANQGSEA. The DNA for the CDR3 is TGCAGTGCTAGGCCCATGGACAGGGACGGGTACACTGAAGCTTTCTTT. It is translated as CSARPMDRDGYTEAFF.

This clonotype was detected ten times or more. This chain connects TRBV7-4 to TRBJ2-5; TRBD1 matches at 9 bases. Germline CDR1 reads SGHVT; CDR2 reads SQSDAQ. The CDR3 covers 16 residues. Trimming took 5 bases from V and 5 from J; bases not matched to a gene: 12. The CDR3, as DNA: TGTGCCAGCAGCCCCCGCGGGGACAGGGATAACGAGACCCAGTACTTC. Translation gives CASSPRGDRDNETQYF. Filled out from reference TRBV7-4 and TRBJ2-5, the complete variable domain reads GAGVSQSPRYKVAKRGRDVALRCDSISGHVTLYWYRQTLGQGSEVLTYSQSDAQRDKSGRPSGRFSAERPERSVSTLKIQRTEQGDSAVYLCASSPRGDRDNETQYFGPGTRLLVL.

The sample holds many counts of this clonotype. V usage is TRBV14 and J usage is TRBJ1-2, with 9 bases aligning to TRBD1. There are 15 residues in the CDR3. Germline trimming cut 4 bases from V and 1 base from J; bases unmatched to any gene: 4. Germline CDR1 and CDR2: SGHDN and FVKESK. CDR3 DNA sequence: TGTGCCAGCAGCCCTCGACAGGGGGTTAACTATGGCTACACCTTC. Its translation is CASSPRQGVNYGYTF.

The gene calls are TRBV27 and TRBJ2-5, with TRBD1 matching over 7 bases. The CDR3 loop spans 15 amino acids. The V segment lost 2 bases and the J segment 5 bases; nucleotides outside the gene matches: 8. Germline CDR1 and CDR2: MNHEY and SMNVEV (reference sequence). In nucleotides, the CDR3 is TGTGCCAGCAGTTTAAGGCAGGGGGTCTGGGAGACCCAGTACTTC. This encodes CASSLRQGVWETQYF.

There are many counts of this clonotype. The V and J genes are TRBV7-9 and TRBJ2-7; 8 nucleotides line up with TRBD2. Trimming removed 6 bases from V and 1 base from J; junction bases left unmatched: 8. Germline V gene sequence: CDR1 SEHNR, CDR2 FQNEAQ (reference sequence). The CDR3 sequence is 15 residues long. The CDR3 sequence: CASRDSGNPSYEQYF. In DNA, the CDR3 is TGTGCCAGCAGGGATAGCGGGAACCCGTCCTACGAGCAGTACTTC.

This clonotype was counted many times. The chain couples TRBV10-3 to TRBJ2-5, with 15 nucleotides matching TRBD2. This CDR3 comprises 15 residues. V lost 5 bases, J lost 5 bases, and 3 bases stayed unmatched. Germline V gene lookup returns CDR1 ENHRY and CDR2 SYGVKD. The chain's CDR3 is CAISRTSGGAETQYF. CDR3 DNA: TGTGCCATCAGTCGGACTAGCGGGGGGGCGGAGACCCAGTACTTC.

This clonotype was detected only a few times. V usage is TRBV5-1 and J usage is TRBJ1-4; no clear D gene. V shed 4 bases and J shed 5 bases, with 9 bases lying between them. The CDR3 spans 13 residues. Germline-derived CDR1 and CDR2 are SGHRS and YFSETQ. CDR3 region: CASSRPGNEKLFF. The CDR3 DNA follows: TGCGCCAGCAGCCGCCCCGGCAATGAAAAACTGTTTTTT.

This sequence joins TRBV10-2 and TRBJ1-2; 7 bases are shared with TRBD1. V dropped 6 bases and J dropped 6; count of bases not matched to a gene: 16. Germline values: CDR1 WSHSY, CDR2 SAAADI. The CDR3 length is 16 residues. The CDR3 nucleotides are TGCGCCAGCAGCCCACCTCCGGGACAGAAAAACCATGGCTACACCTTC. Protein: CASSPPPGQKNHGYTF.

On this clonotype itself: One end of the junction is discordant with germline, which a read error may explain. The chain employs TRBV10-3 and TRBJ1-1; D is undetermined. This CDR3 has 13 amino acids. The germline CDR1 and CDR2 sequences are ENHRY and SYGVKD. The CDR3 DNA is TGTGCCATCAGCGTCGTAATGAACACTGAAGCTTTTTTT. The encoded protein is CAISVVMNTEAFF.

This clonotype has more than one count but fewer than ten. The CDR3 nucleotides are TGTGCCACTTCCACGGCCAGTCAGCCCCAGCATTTT. Protein sequence: CATSTASQPQHF. This chain joins TRBV2 and TRBJ1-5; D not certain. The CDR3 is 12 amino acids. Trimming shortened V by 10 bases and J by 6 bases, and 13 bases separated the two germline ends. In germline, CDR1 is SNHLY, CDR2 FYNNEI. The full variable domain, completed using reference TRBV2 and TRBJ1-5, is EPEVTQTPSHQVTQMGQEVILRCVPISNHLYFYWYRQILGQKVEFLVSFYNNEISEKSEIFDDQFSVERPDGSNFTLKIRSTKLEDSAMYFCATSTASQPQHFGDGTRLSIL.

The J gene is TRBJ1-2, the V gene TRBV4-1; perhaps TRBD1 as D (5 bases). Germline V CDR1 and CDR2: MGHRA, YSYEKL. The CDR3 totals 11 residues. Trimming removed 6 bases from V and 8 bases from J, with 10 bases in between. The CDR3 region has the DNA TGCGCCAGCAGGGGGCTAGGGGGCTACACCTTC. This encodes CASRGLGGYTF.

This CDR3 reads CASRNHPGNSYEQYF. The CDR3 DNA is TGTGCCAGCAGAAATCACCCAGGGAACTCCTACGAGCAGTACTTC. V usage is TRBV7-9 and J usage is TRBJ2-7, with D perhaps TRBD1 (5 bases). This CDR3 has 15 amino acids. V dropped 6 bases and J dropped 0 bases, with 15 bases sitting between them. Germline assignment: CDR1 SEHNR and CDR2 FQNEAQ (reference sequence).

The CDR3 loop reads CASRGGILAGELFF. The CDR3 DNA reads as TGTGCCAGCAGAGGGGGCATTTTGGCCGGGGAGCTGTTTTTT. The gene calls are TRBV12-3 or TRBV12-4 and TRBJ2-2; 7 bases align to TRBD1. Trimming removed 6 bases from V and 6 bases from J; junction bases left unmatched: 7. The CDR3 runs 14 residues.

This clonotype appeared many times. The rearrangement uses TRBV11-2 and TRBJ1-1; 8 bases fit TRBD1. CDR1 is SGHAT, CDR2 FQNNGV, per germline. Unmatched junction bases numbered 2, after V lost 6 bases and J lost 2 bases. The CDR3 covers 13 residues. The CDR3 nucleotides read TGTGCCAGCAGGGACAGGGACAACACTGAAGCTTTCTTT. It is translated as CASRDRDNTEAFF.

Many counts were recorded for this clonotype. The chain has TRBV7-9 and TRBJ2-7; TRBD2 might be the D (5 bases). V was shortened by 11 bases and J by 0 bases, with 14 bases between the two germline ends. The CDR3 length is 13 residues. The germline CDR1 and CDR2 sequences are SEHNR and FQNEAQ (reference sequence). CDR3 loop: CAARTGSSYEQYF. DNA of the CDR3: TGTGCCGCTCGGACGGGGAGCTCCTACGAGCAGTACTTC.

The chain is built from TRBV2 and TRBJ2-7; maybe TRBD2 (6 bases). V was shortened by 5 bases and J by 3 bases, with 11 bases between the two germline ends. This CDR3 contains 13 residues. Per the germline V gene, CDR1 is SNHLY and CDR2 is FYNNEI. The CDR3 DNA reads as TGTGCCAGCAGTCGACTAGAATACTACGAGCAGTACTTC. Protein sequence: CASSRLEYYEQYF.

There are many counts of this clonotype. The chain couples TRBV19 to TRBJ1-1; D gene unclear. V was pared by 7 bases and J by 4 bases, with 16 bases between. Germline V CDR1 and CDR2: LNHDA, SQIVND (reference sequence). This CDR3 has 14 amino acids. This chain's CDR3 is CASTYGLSFTEAFF. The CDR3 DNA is TGTGCCAGTACTTATGGACTGTCTTTCACTGAAGCTTTCTTT. The full variable domain, its missing parts supplied by reference TRBV19 and TRBJ1-1, is DGGITQSPKYLFRKEGQNVTLSCEQNLNHDAMYWYRQDPGQGLRLIYYSQIVNDFQKGDIAEGYSVSREKKESFPLTVTSAQKNPTAFYLCASTYGLSFTEAFFGQGTRLTVV.

To note about this clonotype: A much larger clone is a single base away; this may be a read error. The chain employs TRBV19 and TRBJ1-2; D unresolved. From germline, CDR1 is LNHDA and CDR2 SQIVND (reference sequence). V lost 4 bases and J lost 5, with 14 bases in between. The CDR3 contains 14 residues. DNA of the CDR3: TGTGCCAGTAGTACCCGGGCAGGTCTATATGGCTACACCTTC. This codes for CASSTRAGLYGYTF. The full variable domain, rest sourced from reference TRBV19 and TRBJ1-2, is DGGITQSPKYLFRKEGQNVTLSCEQNLNHDAMYWYRQDPGQGLRLIYYSQIVNDFQKGDIAEGYSVSREKKESFPLTVTSAQKNPTAFYLCASSTRAGLYGYTFGSGTRLTVV.

This clonotype was picked up many times. The CDR3 nucleotides are TGTGCCAGCAGCTCCGTAGGTATCTATGGCTACACCTTC. Protein sequence: CASSSVGIYGYTF. The chain links TRBV2 to TRBJ1-2; D gene ambiguous. V was shortened by 6 bases and J by 4 bases, with 12 bases between the two germline ends. Per germline, CDR1 SNHLY and CDR2 FYNNEI. This CDR3 contains 13 residues. Full variable domain (outside the CDR3, taken from reference TRBV2 and TRBJ1-2): EPEVTQTPSHQVTQMGQEVILRCVPISNHLYFYWYRQILGQKVEFLVSFYNNEISEKSEIFDDQFSVERPDGSNFTLKIRSTKLEDSAMYFCASSSVGIYGYTFGSGTRLTVV.

This clonotype was detected only a few times. The gene calls are TRBV5-1 and TRBJ2-2; TRBD1 matches at 11 bases. J gave up 3 bases and V 4 bases, and 14 bases lay outside the gene matches. Germline-derived CDR1 and CDR2 are SGHRS and YFSETQ. The CDR3 loop spans 19 amino acids. The DNA for the CDR3 is TGCGCCAGCAGCCGCTACCCCCCCGGGACAGGGGGGGACACCGGGGAGCTGTTTTTT. Translating it yields CASSRYPPGTGGDTGELFF.

This clonotype was seen repeatedly, ten times or more. CDR3 DNA sequence: TGTGCCAGTAGTATACCCGGCTATGGCTACACCTTC. The encoded protein is CASSIPGYGYTF. V is TRBV19 and J is TRBJ1-2; no clear D. V was shortened by 2 bases and J by 4 bases, with 5 bases between the two germline ends. The germline V gene has CDR1 LNHDA and CDR2 SQIVND (reference sequence). The CDR3 runs to 12 residues.

This clonotype was counted ten times or more. The V call is TRBV29-1, the J call TRBJ2-7; 9 nucleotides agree with TRBD1. This CDR3 contains 13 residues. V trimming: 7 bases; J trimming: 5 bases; junction bases outside the gene matches: 9. Germline V gene data show CDR1 as SQVTM and CDR2 as ANQGSEA. This CDR3 is CSARGDRDDEQYF. Here the CDR3 DNA reads TGCAGCGCGCGAGGGGACAGGGATGACGAGCAGTACTTC.

This clonotype was detected a few times. V is TRBV12-3 or TRBV12-4 and J is TRBJ1-5; possible D gene TRBD1, 5 bases. Trimming took 7 bases from V and 0 from J, leaving 16 bases between them. The CDR3 runs to 16 residues. The CDR3 loop reads CASKEVGTDSNQPQHF. DNA for the CDR3: TGTGCCAGCAAAGAAGTAGGGACGGATAGCAATCAGCCCCAGCATTTT.

Details on this clonotype: This may be a read error, as it is one base from a much larger clone. The V and J genes are TRBV19 and TRBJ1-6; 10 bases fit TRBD1. Germline V gene sequence: CDR1 LNHDA, CDR2 SQIVND (reference sequence). The CDR3 is 17 amino acids. CDR3 protein: CDSSTHRDRGFNSPLHF. The CDR3 DNA reads as TGTGACAGTAGTACACACCGGGACAGGGGATTCAATTCACCCCTCCACTTT.

The V call is TRBV10-3, the J call TRBJ2-7, with D possibly TRBD1 on 6 matching bases. Looked up from germline, CDR1 is ENHRY and CDR2 is SYGVKD. This CDR3 has 13 amino acids. V was clipped by 5 bases and J by 7 bases, with 15 bases between them. The CDR3 nucleotides read TGTGCCATCAGTTTGACAGGTAACAATGAGCAGTACTTC. Its translation: CAISLTGNNEQYF.